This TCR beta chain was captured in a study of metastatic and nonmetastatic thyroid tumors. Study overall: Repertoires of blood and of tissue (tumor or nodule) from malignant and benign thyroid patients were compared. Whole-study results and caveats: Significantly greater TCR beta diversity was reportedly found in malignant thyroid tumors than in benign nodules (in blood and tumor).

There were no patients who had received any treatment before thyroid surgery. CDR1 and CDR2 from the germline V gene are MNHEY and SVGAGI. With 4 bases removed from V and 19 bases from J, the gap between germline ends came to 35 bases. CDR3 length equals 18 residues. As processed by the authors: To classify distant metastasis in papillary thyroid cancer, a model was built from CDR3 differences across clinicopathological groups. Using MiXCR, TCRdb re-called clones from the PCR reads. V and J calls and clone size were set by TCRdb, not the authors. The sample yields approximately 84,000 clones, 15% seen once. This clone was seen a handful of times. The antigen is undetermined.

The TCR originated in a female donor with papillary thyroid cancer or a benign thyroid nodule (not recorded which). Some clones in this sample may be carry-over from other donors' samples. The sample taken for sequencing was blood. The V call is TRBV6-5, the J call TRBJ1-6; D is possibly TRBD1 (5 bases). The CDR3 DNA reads TGTGCCAGCAGTTCCCGGGGGGTGAGGAGCTCCTATAATTCACCCATGCACTTT. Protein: CASSSRGVRSSYNSPMHF.